This is a list of T cell receptor beta chains from one sample in a study of blood T cell repertoires in COVID-19. The assay was immunoSEQ multiplex PCR, and TCRdb's table has in-frame clones only and misses some. Of about 250,000 clones detected, approximately 85% appear once; the ten largest clones hold around 10%. Sequencing used PBMCs or T cells enriched from blood (not recorded which). These receptors all stem from a woman aged 50 to 60 with acute COVID-19. CDR3s include the opening cysteine and the closing phenylalanine or tryptophan. Fields, in order: V gene, clone size, J gene, CDR3 length, D gene, CDR3 DNA, CDR3 protein. D genes are given only for firm matches. Clone size, where shown, is once, few, many, or a class for clones that have expanded.

v_call: TRBV18; clone_size: many; j_call: TRBJ1-3; cdr3_length: 15; d_call: .; cdr3_nt: TGTGCCAGCTCACCAGTAGATGACTCTGGAAACACCATATATTTT; cdr3_aa: CASSPVDDSGNTIYF
v_call: TRBV19; clone_size: .; j_call: TRBJ2-1; cdr3_length: 15; d_call: TRBD1; cdr3_nt: TGTGCCAGTGGGGGTGGGGACAGAAGTTACAATGAGCAGTTCTTC; cdr3_aa: CASGGGDRSYNEQFF
v_call: TRBV20-1; clone_size: .; j_call: TRBJ2-1; cdr3_length: 10; d_call: .; cdr3_nt: TGCAGTGCTAGTTATAATGAGCAGTTCTTC; cdr3_aa: CSASYNEQFF
v_call: TRBV20-1; clone_size: .; j_call: TRBJ2-3; cdr3_length: 11; d_call: TRBD1; cdr3_nt: TGCAGTGTCAACAGGGGAGATACGCAGTATTTT; cdr3_aa: CSVNRGDTQYF
v_call: TRBV14; clone_size: .; j_call: TRBJ1-5; cdr3_length: 15; d_call: .; cdr3_nt: TGTGCCAGCAGCCAAGCCGGGGGGAGCAATCAGCCCCAGCATTTT; cdr3_aa: CASSQAGGSNQPQHF
v_call: TRBV19; clone_size: .; j_call: TRBJ1-3; cdr3_length: 14; d_call: .; cdr3_nt: TGTGCCAGTAGTATGAGGGGGTTTGGAAACACCATATATTTT; cdr3_aa: CASSMRGFGNTIYF
v_call: TRBV5-1; clone_size: .; j_call: TRBJ2-3; cdr3_length: 17; d_call: .; cdr3_nt: TGCGCCAGCAGCTTGGCCGAGACATCCCTCCAGGGAGATACGCAGTATTTT; cdr3_aa: CASSLAETSLQGDTQYF
v_call: TRBV4-3; clone_size: .; j_call: TRBJ2-1; cdr3_length: 14; d_call: TRBD1; cdr3_nt: TGCGCCAGCAGCTATAACCAGGGGGCCTATGAGCAGTTCTTC; cdr3_aa: CASSYNQGAYEQFF
v_call: TRBV5-1; clone_size: .; j_call: TRBJ2-2; cdr3_length: 18; d_call: .; cdr3_nt: TGCGCCAGCAGCTCACCCTCCTACAGTGGGAGCGGCACCGGGGAGCTGTTTTTT; cdr3_aa: CASSSPSYSGSGTGELFF
v_call: TRBV5-8; clone_size: .; j_call: TRBJ1-6; cdr3_length: 16; d_call: .; cdr3_nt: TGTGCCAGCAGCTTGGGATTTAGGGGTACGAATTCACCCCTCCACTTT; cdr3_aa: CASSLGFRGTNSPLHF
v_call: TRBV6-5; clone_size: .; j_call: TRBJ1-1; cdr3_length: 12; d_call: TRBD1; cdr3_nt: TGTGCCAGCAGTTACTCTGGAGGGGGCGCTTCTTTC; cdr3_aa: CASSYSGGGASF
v_call: TRBV20-1; clone_size: .; j_call: TRBJ1-4; cdr3_length: 11; d_call: .; cdr3_nt: TGCAGTGCCGAGGGGGATGAAAAACTGTTTTTT; cdr3_aa: CSAEGDEKLFF
v_call: TRBV5-5; clone_size: .; j_call: TRBJ2-7; cdr3_length: 14; d_call: TRBD1; cdr3_nt: TGTGCCAGCAGCACGGGGACAGGGTCCTACGAGCAGTACTTC; cdr3_aa: CASSTGTGSYEQYF
v_call: TRBV7-3; clone_size: .; j_call: TRBJ1-1; cdr3_length: 13; d_call: .; cdr3_nt: TGTGCCAGCAGACCGGGACATTCCGCTGAAGCTTTCTTT; cdr3_aa: CASRPGHSAEAFF
v_call: TRBV7-9; clone_size: .; j_call: TRBJ1-1; cdr3_length: 16; d_call: .; cdr3_nt: TGTGCCAGCAGCTTAGGGAGAGCCCGGGGGGACACTGAAGCTTTCTTT; cdr3_aa: CASSLGRARGDTEAFF
v_call: TRBV6-2/TRBV6-3; clone_size: .; j_call: TRBJ1-1; cdr3_length: 14; d_call: .; cdr3_nt: TGTGCCAGCAGTTACCCTACAGGGAAAGTTGAAGCTTTCTTT; cdr3_aa: CASSYPTGKVEAFF
v_call: TRBV2; clone_size: few; j_call: TRBJ1-6; cdr3_length: 12; d_call: .; cdr3_nt: TGTGCCAGCAGTAAGAGTAATTCACCCCTCCACTTT; cdr3_aa: CASSKSNSPLHF
v_call: TRBV2; clone_size: .; j_call: TRBJ1-1; cdr3_length: 14; d_call: .; cdr3_nt: TGTGCCAGCAGTGCAAACAGCGGTAACACTGAAGCTTTCTTT; cdr3_aa: CASSANSGNTEAFF
v_call: TRBV7-3; clone_size: .; j_call: TRBJ2-7; cdr3_length: 15; d_call: .; cdr3_nt: TGTGCCAGCAGCCCCGGAGGGCCTGGACCCTACGAGCAGTACTTC; cdr3_aa: CASSPGGPGPYEQYF
v_call: TRBV2; clone_size: .; j_call: TRBJ1-1; cdr3_length: 14; d_call: .; cdr3_nt: TGTGCCAGCAGTGAACGGTCCGGGGGCACTGAAGCTTTCTTT; cdr3_aa: CASSERSGGTEAFF
v_call: TRBV29-1; clone_size: once; j_call: TRBJ2-7; cdr3_length: 13; d_call: TRBD1; cdr3_nt: TGCAGCGGGAGGACAGGAACCTCCTACGAGCAGTACTTC; cdr3_aa: CSGRTGTSYEQYF
v_call: TRBV6-2/TRBV6-3; clone_size: .; j_call: TRBJ2-3; cdr3_length: 16; d_call: TRBD2; cdr3_nt: TGTGCCAGCAGTGATCTAGCGGGGGGGAGAACAGATACGCAGTATTTT; cdr3_aa: CASSDLAGGRTDTQYF
v_call: TRBV21-1; clone_size: .; j_call: TRBJ2-2; cdr3_length: 15; d_call: .; cdr3_nt: TGTGCCAGCAGCAAAAGAGGGCCGAACACCGGGGAGCTGTTTTTT; cdr3_aa: CASSKRGPNTGELFF
v_call: TRBV30; clone_size: .; j_call: TRBJ2-7; cdr3_length: 14; d_call: TRBD2; cdr3_nt: TGTGCCTGGAGGTTAGCGGGGGGCACCTACGAGCAGTACTTC; cdr3_aa: CAWRLAGGTYEQYF
v_call: TRBV6-5; clone_size: .; j_call: TRBJ2-1; cdr3_length: 14; d_call: TRBD1; cdr3_nt: TGTGCCAGCAGGCAGGGGGTCATGGGTGATGAGCAGTTCTTC; cdr3_aa: CASRQGVMGDEQFF
v_call: TRBV10-1; clone_size: .; j_call: TRBJ2-3; cdr3_length: 16; d_call: TRBD2; cdr3_nt: TGCGCCAGCAGTGATCGGACTAGCGGGGAAACAGATACGCAGTATTTT; cdr3_aa: CASSDRTSGETDTQYF
v_call: TRBV3-1/TRBV3-2; clone_size: .; j_call: TRBJ2-3; cdr3_length: 15; d_call: TRBD2; cdr3_nt: TGTGCCAGCAGAGGTAGCGGGGGGTGGGGAAATACGCAGTATTTT; cdr3_aa: CASRGSGGWGNTQYF
v_call: TRBV2; clone_size: .; j_call: TRBJ1-1; cdr3_length: 15; d_call: TRBD1; cdr3_nt: TGTGCCAGCAGTGAGCGGACAGGGGGCCTGACTGAAGCTTTCTTT; cdr3_aa: CASSERTGGLTEAFF
v_call: TRBV6-5; clone_size: .; j_call: TRBJ2-3; cdr3_length: 14; d_call: .; cdr3_nt: TGTGCCAGCAGACCCGGACTAAGGGAAGGCACGCAGTATTTT; cdr3_aa: CASRPGLREGTQYF